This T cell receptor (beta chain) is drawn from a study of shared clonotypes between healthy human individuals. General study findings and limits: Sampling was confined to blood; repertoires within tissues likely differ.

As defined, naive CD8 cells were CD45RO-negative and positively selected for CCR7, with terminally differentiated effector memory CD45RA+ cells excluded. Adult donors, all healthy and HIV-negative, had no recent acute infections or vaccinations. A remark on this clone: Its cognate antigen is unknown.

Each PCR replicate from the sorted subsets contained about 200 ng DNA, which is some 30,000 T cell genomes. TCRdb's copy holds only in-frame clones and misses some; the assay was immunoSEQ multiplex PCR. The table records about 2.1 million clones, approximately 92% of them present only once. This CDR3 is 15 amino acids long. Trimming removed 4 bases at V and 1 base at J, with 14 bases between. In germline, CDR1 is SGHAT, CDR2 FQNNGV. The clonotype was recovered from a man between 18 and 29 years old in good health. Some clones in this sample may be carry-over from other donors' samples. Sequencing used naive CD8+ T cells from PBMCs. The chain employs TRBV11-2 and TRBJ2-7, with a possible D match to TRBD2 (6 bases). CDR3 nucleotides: TGTGCCAGCAGCTATCCGGGGGAAAGTTCCTACGAGCAGTACTTC. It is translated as CASSYPGESSYEQYF. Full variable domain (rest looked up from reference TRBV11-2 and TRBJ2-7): EAGVAQSPRYKIIEKRQSVAFWCNPISGHATLYWYQQILGQGPKLLIQFQNNGVVDDSQLPKDRFSAERLKGVDSTLKIQPAKLEDSAVYLCASSYPGESSYEQYFGPGTRLTVT.